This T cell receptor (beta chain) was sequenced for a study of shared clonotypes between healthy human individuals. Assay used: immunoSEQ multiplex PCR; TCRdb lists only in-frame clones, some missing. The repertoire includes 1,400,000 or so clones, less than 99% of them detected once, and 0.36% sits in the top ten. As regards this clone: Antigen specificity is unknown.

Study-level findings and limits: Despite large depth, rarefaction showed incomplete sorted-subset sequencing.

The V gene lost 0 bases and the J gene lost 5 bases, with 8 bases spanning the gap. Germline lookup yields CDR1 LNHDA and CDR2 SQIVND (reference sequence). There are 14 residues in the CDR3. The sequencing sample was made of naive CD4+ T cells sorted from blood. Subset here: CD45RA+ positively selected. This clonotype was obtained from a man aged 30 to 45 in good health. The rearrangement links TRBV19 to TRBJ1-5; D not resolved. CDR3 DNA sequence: TGTGCCAGTAGTATAGAAGGGTCCTATCAGCCCCAGCATTTT. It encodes CASSIEGSYQPQHF.